Following are 26 T cell receptor beta chains from one sample sequenced in a study of vaccination effects on CD4 cells after COVID-19. Antigen-specific CD4+ T cells expanded by the ViraFEST assay with viral peptide pools were then sequenced. Culture proceeded for roughly ten days, and CD4+ T cells were then isolated. PCR showed that the person got SARS-CoV-2 infection at some point between March and December 2020. Here immunoSEQ multiplex PCR was the method, and the copy in TCRdb shows in-frame clones only, minus some. The table lists 40,000 or so clones, about 75% of them singletons, with just under 30% in the top ten. For these TCRs, the target antigens are not known. The sample in question was CD4+ T cells from PBMCs cultured with a peptide pool, obtained before COVID-19 vaccination. The receptors were gathered from a human donor who had a prior SARS-CoV-2 infection.

This clone has just a few counts. V and J are TRBV19 and TRBJ2-4; D ambiguous. Deletions cut 3 bases from V and 0 bases from J, with 9 bases between. The CDR3 sequence is 15 residues long. Germline V gene lookup returns CDR1 LNHDA and CDR2 SQIVND (reference sequence). The CDR3 sequence is CASSILGLAKNIQYF. CDR3 nucleotide sequence: TGTGCCAGTAGTATCCTGGGGTTAGCCAAAAACATTCAGTACTTC.

The V gene is TRBV7-3, the J gene TRBJ2-2; 9 nucleotides match TRBD2. The CDR3 is 15 residues long. The V gene end was trimmed by 6 bases and the J gene end by 5 bases; junction bases not matched to a gene: 7. Germline loops: CDR1 SGHTA, CDR2 FQGTGA. CDR3 nucleotide sequence: TGTGCCAGCAGTCATAGCGGGAGTCGAACCGGGGAGCTGTTTTTT. Protein product: CASSHSGSRTGELFF.

The chain links TRBV7-9 to TRBJ2-7, with D possibly being TRBD2 (5 bases). Per germline, CDR1 SEHNR and CDR2 FQNEAQ (reference sequence). The CDR3 is made up of 17 amino acids. The V gene lost 3 bases and the J gene lost 1 base, with 19 bases spanning the gap. DNA of the CDR3: TGTGCCAGCAGCTTGGACGAACAGCCACGGGGTTCCTACGAGCAGTACTTC. It specifies CASSLDEQPRGSYEQYF.

The rearrangement uses TRBV6-4 and TRBJ2-1; no definite D call. Germline V lookup: CDR1 MRHNA, CDR2 SNTAGT. This CDR3 spans 10 amino acids. V was shortened by 7 bases and J by 15 bases, with 13 bases between the two germline ends. CDR3 sequence reads: CASIKKRRFF. DNA for the CDR3: TGTGCCAGCATAAAAAAAAGGAGGTTCTTC.

The chain has TRBV7-9 and TRBJ2-7; possible D gene TRBD2, 5 bases. Trimming removed 1 base from V and 6 bases from J, with 10 bases in between. Germline V gene sequence: CDR1 SEHNR, CDR2 FQNEAQ (reference sequence). The CDR3 has 13 amino acids. In nucleotides, the CDR3 is TGTGCCAGCAGCTTAGGAGCGGAGTTCGAGCAGTACTTC. The encoded protein is CASSLGAEFEQYF.

The gene calls are TRBV7-8 and TRBJ1-3; D gene unclear. CDR1 and CDR2 (germline): SGHVS, FQNEAQ. V lost 4 bases and J lost 0, with 7 bases in between. CDR3 length equals 14 residues. CDR3 region: CASSSHSSGNTIYF. The CDR3 DNA sequence: TGTGCCAGCAGCTCGCACAGCTCTGGAAACACCATATATTTT.

This clone was counted a single time. The chain uses TRBV6-5 and TRBJ2-1, with D uncertain. V gave up 7 bases and J gave up 10 bases, with 20 bases separating them. Per germline, CDR1 MNHEY and CDR2 SVGAGI. The CDR3 covers 14 residues. The CDR3 reads CASTLSPAGREQFF. The CDR3 DNA reads as TGTGCCAGCACCCTCTCCCCGGCCGGGCGGGAGCAGTTCTTC.

The chain couples TRBV18 to TRBJ2-3, with 7 bases fitting TRBD2. The CDR3 loop spans 16 amino acids. The germline CDR1 and CDR2 sequences are KGHSH and LQKENI. V lost 5 bases, J lost 2 bases, and 10 bases stayed unmatched. The CDR3 is CASSSPALAATDTQYF. The CDR3 DNA sequence: TGTGCCAGCTCATCCCCCGCTCTAGCGGCCACAGATACGCAGTATTTT.

V gene TRBV7-2 combines with J gene TRBJ2-3; possibly TRBD2 for D (5 bases). The CDR3 is 14 amino acids. Trimming removed 6 bases from V and 8 bases from J, with 18 bases in between. Germline V gene data show CDR1 as SGHTA and CDR2 as FQGNSA. The CDR3: CASSSDYGIVTQYF. CDR3 coding DNA: TGTGCCAGCAGTTCCGACTACGGGATTGTTACGCAGTATTTT.

The gene calls are TRBV5-6 and TRBJ1-5; the D is unclear. The germline V gene has CDR1 SGHDT and CDR2 YYEEEE. There are 15 residues in the CDR3. V dropped 3 bases and J dropped 0 bases, with 10 bases sitting between them. CDR3 in amino acids: CASSSEAFSNQPQHF. DNA of the CDR3: TGTGCCAGCAGCTCGGAAGCTTTTAGCAATCAGCCCCAGCATTTT.

This clone turned up a few times. The rearrangement joins TRBV4-1 to TRBJ1-2, with 11 bases lining up with TRBD1. V lost 4 bases to trimming and J lost 6 bases; unmatched junction nucleotides: 7. The CDR3 spans 15 residues. From germline, CDR1 is MGHRA and CDR2 YSYEKL. This CDR3 is CASSRGGQGADGYTF. For the CDR3, the DNA is TGCGCCAGCAGCCGGGGAGGACAGGGGGCCGATGGCTACACCTTC.

The DNA for the CDR3 is TGCGCCAGCAGCGGTGACAGGCCAGATACGCAGTATTTT. As protein: CASSGDRPDTQYF. The chain combines TRBV5-1 with TRBJ2-3, with D perhaps matching TRBD1 (6 bases). CDR3 length equals 13 residues. V lost 4 bases to trimming and J lost 4 bases, with 10 bases between them. Germline V gene sequence: CDR1 SGHRS, CDR2 YFSETQ.

The chain uses TRBV7-3 and TRBJ2-1; 7 bases are a match to TRBD2. CDR1 is SGHTA and CDR2 is FQGTGA in the germline V gene. V was pared by 6 bases and J by 3 bases, with 8 bases of the junction left unmatched. This CDR3 has 15 amino acids. The CDR3 spells CASSFMGGSYNEQFF. Written as DNA, the CDR3 is TGTGCCAGCAGTTTTATGGGGGGGAGCTACAATGAGCAGTTCTTC.

This rearrangement joins TRBV5-6 to TRBJ2-3; 9 nucleotides align to TRBD2. This CDR3 region has 15 residues. Germline V gives CDR1 SGHDT, CDR2 YYEEEE. The V gene end was trimmed by 4 bases and the J gene end by 1 base; junction bases not matched to a gene: 4. The CDR3 sequence: CASSGGLARTDTQYF. In DNA form, the CDR3 reads TGTGCCAGCAGCGGGGGACTAGCCCGCACAGATACGCAGTATTTT. Full variable domain (remainder filled in from reference TRBV5-6 and TRBJ2-3): DAGVTQSPTHLIKTRGQQVTLRCSPKSGHDTVSWYQQALGQGPQFIFQYYEEEERQRGNFPDRFSGHQFPNYSSELNVNALLLGDSALYLCASSGGLARTDTQYFGPGTRLTVL.

The chain employs TRBV5-1 and TRBJ2-3; D remains unclear. V was cut by 0 bases and J by 0 bases, with 5 bases left in between. Per germline, CDR1 SGHRS and CDR2 YFSETQ. This CDR3 has 14 amino acids. The CDR3 region has the DNA TGCGCCAGCAGCTTGGAAGGGAGCACAGATACGCAGTATTTT. It is translated as CASSLEGSTDTQYF.

In DNA form, the CDR3 reads TGTGCTAGTGAACCCTCACATGAGGTAGCTTTCTTT. Protein: CASEPSHEVAFF. The chain employs TRBV12-5 and TRBJ1-1, with D unclear. Germline assignment: CDR1 LGHNT and CDR2 FRNRAP. The CDR3 runs 12 residues. Trimming shortened V by 7 bases and J by 10 bases, and 16 bases separated the two germline ends.

The V and J genes are TRBV19 and TRBJ2-3; 10 bases are a match to TRBD1. The J segment lost 4 bases and the V segment lost 10 bases, leaving 8 bases of the junction unmatched. This CDR3 has 14 amino acids. CDR1 and CDR2 from the germline V gene are LNHDA and SQIVND (reference sequence). The CDR3 DNA is TGTGCCACAGGGACAGGGGCAGCAGCAGATACGCAGTATTTT. It codes for CATGTGAAADTQYF.

This chain joins TRBV4-3 and TRBJ2-3, with 8 bases aligning to TRBD2. With V trimmed by 3 bases and J by 4 bases, 12 bases remained unmatched. The CDR3 runs to 17 residues. Per the germline V gene, CDR1 is LGHNA and CDR2 is YSLEER. The CDR3 sequence is CASSQRGPAGVPDTQYF. The DNA of the CDR3 is TGCGCCAGCAGCCAGCGCGGACCAGCGGGAGTACCAGATACGCAGTATTTT.

V is TRBV5-1 and J is TRBJ1-4, with D possibly being TRBD1 (5 bases). The V end lost 1 base, the J end lost 0 bases, and 7 bases lay between the germline ends. CDR3 length equals 15 residues. Germline V lookup: CDR1 SGHRS, CDR2 YFSETQ. CDR3 sequence (DNA): TGCGCCAGCAGCTTGAAGGGGACAACTAATGAAAAACTGTTTTTT. Translated, it gives CASSLKGTTNEKLFF.

V and J are TRBV5-1 and TRBJ2-1; TRBD2 agrees at 7 bases. The V and J ends lost 4 bases and 0 bases, in that order; junction bases with no gene match: 10. The CDR3 totals 17 residues. Germline V gives CDR1 SGHRS, CDR2 YFSETQ. The CDR3 sequence: CASSPVPGLSSYNEQFF. CDR3 DNA sequence: TGCGCCAGCAGCCCAGTACCGGGACTAAGCTCCTACAATGAGCAGTTCTTC.

This chain joins TRBV7-6 and TRBJ2-5, with a tentative D call TRBD2 (6 bases). Looked up from germline, CDR1 is SGHVS and CDR2 is FNYEAQ. CDR3 length equals 16 residues. V was pared by 7 bases and J by 1 base, with 19 bases between. For the CDR3, the DNA is TGTGCCAGCACCTACGAGCGGGCGCCCTTCCAAGAGACCCAGTACTTC. This gives the protein CASTYERAPFQETQYF. Full variable domain (rest looked up from reference TRBV7-6 and TRBJ2-5): GAGVSQSPRYKVTKRGQDVALRCDPISGHVSLYWYRQALGQGPEFLTYFNYEAQQDKSGLPNDRFSAERPEGSISTLTIQRTEQRDSAMYRCASTYERAPFQETQYFGPGTRLLVL.

The chain has TRBV6-5 and TRBJ2-2; D ambiguous. CDR1 MNHEY and CDR2 SVGAGI come from the germline V gene. V shed 2 bases and J shed 1 base, with 2 bases lying between them. The CDR3 is 13 residues long. CDR3 coding DNA: TGTGCCAGCAGTTACGTGAACACCGGGGAGCTGTTTTTT. Protein sequence: CASSYVNTGELFF.

This chain joins TRBV7-9 and TRBJ1-1; D ambiguous. CDR1 and CDR2 from the germline V gene are SEHNR and FQNEAQ (reference sequence). This CDR3 contains 15 residues. The V end was cut by 0 bases, the J end by 5 bases, with 13 bases between. CDR3 in amino acids: CASSLANTDITEAFF. The CDR3 region has the DNA TGTGCCAGCAGCTTAGCGAACACGGATATAACTGAAGCTTTCTTT.

This clone appeared once. The V and J genes are TRBV24-1 and TRBJ2-3; maybe TRBD1 (6 bases). This CDR3 contains 17 residues. Trimming shortened V by 4 bases and J by 4 bases, and 20 bases separated the two germline ends. Germline V gene data show CDR1 as KGHDR and CDR2 as SFDVKD. The CDR3 loop reads CATSDQSSSEGADTQYF. The CDR3 DNA reads TGTGCCACCAGTGACCAATCTAGCTCCGAGGGGGCAGATACGCAGTATTTT.

This clone came up a few times. CDR3 in DNA: TGCGCCAGCAGCCAAGAAAGGGGGTTTAATATCCGCGAGCAGTACTTC. Amino acid sequence: CASSQERGFNIREQYF. This chain joins TRBV4-3 and TRBJ2-7; possible D gene TRBD1, 6 bases. The CDR3 runs to 16 residues. The V gene lost 0 bases and the J gene lost 6 bases, with 18 bases spanning the gap. CDR1 LGHNA and CDR2 YSLEER come from the germline V gene.

The V and J genes are TRBV4-2 and TRBJ2-7; 8 nucleotides agree with TRBD2. J gave up 1 base and V 4 bases, and 6 bases lay outside the gene matches. The CDR3 extends over 15 amino acids. In germline, CDR1 is LGHNA, CDR2 YNFKEQ. The CDR3 here is CASSRSSGSSYEQYF. In DNA form, the CDR3 reads TGTGCCAGCAGCCGGAGCAGCGGGAGTTCCTACGAGCAGTACTTC.